A selection of T cell receptor beta chains follows, all from one sample in a study of blood T cell repertoires in COVID-19. Data came from immunoSEQ multiplex PCR; TCRdb stores just in-frame clones and leaves some out. The sample shows over 150,000 clones, around 86% of them seen only once. Sequenced material: peripheral blood. These receptor sequences come from a man aged 55 to 70 with COVID-19, enrolled during active disease. CDR3s include the opening cysteine and the closing phenylalanine or tryptophan. A D gene is named only where the DNA matches it firmly. The size of a clone is reported for some rows only, either as once, few or many, or as a class for expanded clones.

- TRBJ1-1 - TRBV19 TGTGCCAGTAGTGGGAGATATTCCATGAACACTGAAGCTTTCTTT CASSGRYSMNTEAFF
- TRBJ1-1 TRBD1 TRBV18 TGTGCCAGCTCACCGCGACGGGACAGGGCCACTGAAGCTTTCTTT CASSPRRDRATEAFF
- TRBJ1-3 TRBD1 TRBV27 TGTGCCAGCAGTTCACAGGGGAGCGCTTCCGGAAACACCATATATTTT CASSSQGSASGNTIYF
- TRBJ2-7 TRBD2 TRBV7-2 TGTGCCAGCAGCCCGACTAGCGGGCGCCCTCTCGAGCAGTACTTC CASSPTSGRPLEQYF
- TRBJ2-3 TRBD2 TRBV3-1/TRBV3-2 TGTGCCAGCAGCCCCTCCAGCGGGGGTAGAACAGATACGCAGTATTTT CASSPSSGGRTDTQYF
- TRBJ2-3 TRBD1 TRBV24-1 TGTGCCACCAGCTCAGGACAGGGGTACACAGATACGCAGTATTTT CATSSGQGYTDTQYF
- TRBJ2-7 - TRBV5-1 TGCGCCAGCAGCCCCCGCTCGCCACAGGACCCCTACGAGCAGTACTTC CASSPRSPQDPYEQYF
- TRBJ1-5 - TRBV28 TGTGCCAGCAGTTTAGGGAGGGGGGGTAGCAATCAGCCCCAGCATTTT CASSLGRGGSNQPQHF
- TRBJ2-7 TRBD1 TRBV7-2 TGTGCCAGCAGCCAAGGACAGGGTCAATACGAGCAGTACTTC CASSQGQGQYEQYF
- TRBJ2-7 - TRBV6-4 TGTGCCAGCACTCCACCGCAGGGAAACTCTGACGAGCAGTACTTC CASTPPQGNSDEQYF
- TRBJ2-3 - TRBV24-1 TGTGCCACCAGTGATTTGATCCCGGGTACCACAGATACGCAGTATTTT CATSDLIPGTTDTQYF
- TRBJ1-1 - TRBV14 TGTGCCAGCAGCCAAGATTCGGGTATCACTGAAGCTTTCTTT CASSQDSGITEAFF
- TRBJ2-7 TRBD2 TRBV5-1 TGCGCCAGCAGCTTACTAGCGGACCCAACCTACGAGCAGTACTTC CASSLLADPTYEQYF
- TRBJ2-3 - TRBV2 TGTGCCAGCACCGTTAGCAGAAACACAGATACGCAGTATTTT CASTVSRNTDTQYF
once TRBJ1-2 - TRBV5-8 TGTGCCAGCAGCTTGGAAAGACGGGTTCTCTATGGCTACACCTTC CASSLERRVLYGYTF
once TRBJ1-1 TRBD1 TRBV7-8 TGTGCCAGCAGCCCACCGACGGGACAGATGAACACTGAAGCTTTCTTT CASSPPTGQMNTEAFF